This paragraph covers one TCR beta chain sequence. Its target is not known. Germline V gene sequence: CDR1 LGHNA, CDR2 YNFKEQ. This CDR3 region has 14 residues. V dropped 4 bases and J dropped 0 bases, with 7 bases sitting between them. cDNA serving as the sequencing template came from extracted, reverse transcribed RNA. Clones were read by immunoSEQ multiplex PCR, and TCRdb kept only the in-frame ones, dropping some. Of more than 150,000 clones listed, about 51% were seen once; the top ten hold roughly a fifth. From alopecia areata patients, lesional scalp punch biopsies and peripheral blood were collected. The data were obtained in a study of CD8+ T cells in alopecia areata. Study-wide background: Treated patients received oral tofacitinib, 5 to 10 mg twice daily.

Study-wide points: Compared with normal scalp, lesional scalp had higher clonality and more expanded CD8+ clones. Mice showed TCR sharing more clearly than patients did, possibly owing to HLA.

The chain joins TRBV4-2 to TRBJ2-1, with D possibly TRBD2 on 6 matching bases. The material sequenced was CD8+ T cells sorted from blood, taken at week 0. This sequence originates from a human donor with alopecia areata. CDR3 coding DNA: TGTGCCAGCAGCCTCGGGGGCTCCTACAATGAGCAGTTCTTC. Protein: CASSLGGSYNEQFF.